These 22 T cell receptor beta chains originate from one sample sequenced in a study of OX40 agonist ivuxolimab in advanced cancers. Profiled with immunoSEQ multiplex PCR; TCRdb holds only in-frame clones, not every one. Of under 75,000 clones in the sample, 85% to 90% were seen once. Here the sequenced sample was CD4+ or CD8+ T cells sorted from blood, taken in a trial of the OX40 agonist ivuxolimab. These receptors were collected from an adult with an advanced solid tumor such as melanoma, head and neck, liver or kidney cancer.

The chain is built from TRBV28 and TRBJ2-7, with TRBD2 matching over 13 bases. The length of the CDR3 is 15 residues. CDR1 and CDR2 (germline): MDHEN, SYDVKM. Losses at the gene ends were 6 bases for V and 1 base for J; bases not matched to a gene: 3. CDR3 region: CASSQLAGGSYEQYF. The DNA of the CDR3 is TGTGCCAGCAGCCAACTAGCGGGAGGGTCCTACGAGCAGTACTTC.

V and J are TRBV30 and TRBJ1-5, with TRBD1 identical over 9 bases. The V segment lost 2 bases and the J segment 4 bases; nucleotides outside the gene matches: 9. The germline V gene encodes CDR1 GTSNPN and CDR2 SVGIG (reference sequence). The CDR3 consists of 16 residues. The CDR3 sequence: CAWSTARQGGNQPQHF. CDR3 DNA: TGTGCCTGGAGTACCGCACGACAGGGGGGGAATCAGCCCCAGCATTTT.

The CDR3, as DNA: TGCGCCAGCAGCTTGGGGACAGGTCCTGAATCACCCCTCCACTTT. This codes for CASSLGTGPESPLHF. This rearrangement joins TRBV5-1 to TRBJ1-6; TRBD1 agrees at 7 bases. The V and J ends lost 0 bases and 10 bases, in that order; junction bases with no gene match: 7. CDR3 length: 15 amino acids. Looked up from germline, CDR1 is SGHRS and CDR2 is YFSETQ.

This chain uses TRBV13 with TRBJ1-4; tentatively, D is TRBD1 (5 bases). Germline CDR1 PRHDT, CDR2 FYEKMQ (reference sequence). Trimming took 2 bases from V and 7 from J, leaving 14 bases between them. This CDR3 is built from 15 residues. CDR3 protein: CASSLRGQGVEKLFF. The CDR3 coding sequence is TGTGCCAGCAGCTTAAGGGGCCAGGGAGTTGAAAAACTGTTTTTT.

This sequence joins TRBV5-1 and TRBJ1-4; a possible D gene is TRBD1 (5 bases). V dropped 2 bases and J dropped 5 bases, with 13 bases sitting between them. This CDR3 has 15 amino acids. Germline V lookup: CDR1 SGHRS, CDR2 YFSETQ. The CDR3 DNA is TGCGCCAGCAGCTTTGTATCAGGGAGGAATGAAAAACTGTTTTTT. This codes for CASSFVSGRNEKLFF.

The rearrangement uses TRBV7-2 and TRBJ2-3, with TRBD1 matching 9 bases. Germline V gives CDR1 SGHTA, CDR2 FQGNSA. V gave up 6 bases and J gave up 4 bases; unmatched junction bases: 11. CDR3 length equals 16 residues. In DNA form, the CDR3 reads TGTGCCAGCAGTTCTACAGGGGGCATGTTGGCAGATACGCAGTATTTT. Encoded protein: CASSSTGGMLADTQYF.

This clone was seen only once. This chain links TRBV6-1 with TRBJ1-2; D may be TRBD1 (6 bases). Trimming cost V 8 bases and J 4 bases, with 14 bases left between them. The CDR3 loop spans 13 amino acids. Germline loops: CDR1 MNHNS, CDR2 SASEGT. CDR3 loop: CASDREGVYGYTF. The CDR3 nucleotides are TGTGCCAGCGACCGCGAGGGGGTCTATGGCTACACCTTC.

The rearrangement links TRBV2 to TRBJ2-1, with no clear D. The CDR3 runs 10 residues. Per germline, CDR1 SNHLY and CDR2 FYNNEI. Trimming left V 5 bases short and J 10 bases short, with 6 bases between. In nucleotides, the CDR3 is TGTGCCAGCAGTTCCTGGGAGCAGTTCTTC. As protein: CASSSWEQFF.

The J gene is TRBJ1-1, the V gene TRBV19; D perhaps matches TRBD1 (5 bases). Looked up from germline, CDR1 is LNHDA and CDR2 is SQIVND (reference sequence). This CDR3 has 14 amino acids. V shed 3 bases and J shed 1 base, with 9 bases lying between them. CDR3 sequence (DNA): TGTGCCAGTAGTATTGAGAGGGGGAACACTGAAGCTTTCTTT. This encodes CASSIERGNTEAFF.

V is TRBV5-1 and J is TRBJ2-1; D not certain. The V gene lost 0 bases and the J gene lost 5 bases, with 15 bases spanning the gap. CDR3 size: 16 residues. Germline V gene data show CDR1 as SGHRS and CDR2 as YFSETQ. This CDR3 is CASSLVPRRVNNEQFF. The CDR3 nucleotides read TGCGCCAGCAGCTTGGTCCCTAGAAGGGTAAACAATGAGCAGTTCTTC.

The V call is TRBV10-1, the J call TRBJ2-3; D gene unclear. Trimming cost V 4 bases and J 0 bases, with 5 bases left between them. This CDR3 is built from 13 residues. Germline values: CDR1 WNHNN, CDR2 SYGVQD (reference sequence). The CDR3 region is CASSGASTDTQYF. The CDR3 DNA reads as TGCGCCAGCAGTGGGGCGAGCACAGATACGCAGTATTTT.

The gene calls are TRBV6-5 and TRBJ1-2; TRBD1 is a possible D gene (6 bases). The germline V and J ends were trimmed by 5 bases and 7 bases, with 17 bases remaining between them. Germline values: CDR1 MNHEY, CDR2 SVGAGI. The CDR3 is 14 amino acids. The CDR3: CASSEGGGVLGYTF. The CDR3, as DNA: TGTGCCAGCAGTGAAGGGGGAGGGGTACTTGGCTACACCTTC.

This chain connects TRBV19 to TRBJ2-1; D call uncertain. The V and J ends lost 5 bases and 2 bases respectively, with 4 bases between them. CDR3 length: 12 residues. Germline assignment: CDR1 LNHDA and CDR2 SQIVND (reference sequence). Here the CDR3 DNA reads TGTGCCAGTAGTGCCCCCTACAATGAGCAGTTCTTC. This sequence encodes CASSAPYNEQFF.

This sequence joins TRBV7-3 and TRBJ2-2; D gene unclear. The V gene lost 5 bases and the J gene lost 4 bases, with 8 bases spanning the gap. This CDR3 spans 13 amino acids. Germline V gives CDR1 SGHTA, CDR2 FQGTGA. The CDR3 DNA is TGTGCCAGCAGCCAAGAGGTCACCGGGGAGCTGTTTTTT. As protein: CASSQEVTGELFF.

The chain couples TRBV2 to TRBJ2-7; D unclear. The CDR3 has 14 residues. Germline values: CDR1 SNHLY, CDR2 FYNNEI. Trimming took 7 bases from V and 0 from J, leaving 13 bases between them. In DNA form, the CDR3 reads TGTGCCAGCATATTTCGCCTGAGCTCCTACGAGCAGTACTTC. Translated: CASIFRLSSYEQYF.

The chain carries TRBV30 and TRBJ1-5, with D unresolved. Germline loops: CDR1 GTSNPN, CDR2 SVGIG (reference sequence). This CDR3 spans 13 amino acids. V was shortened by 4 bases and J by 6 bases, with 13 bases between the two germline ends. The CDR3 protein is CAWNLGLGQPQHF. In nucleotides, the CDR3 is TGTGCCTGGAATCTTGGGTTGGGTCAGCCCCAGCATTTT.

The CDR3 spells CALQREFGYEQYF. In DNA form, the CDR3 reads TGTGCCTTACAGCGGGAGTTCGGCTACGAGCAGTACTTC. The chain recombines TRBV30 with TRBJ2-7, with 8 bases fitting TRBD2. CDR1 is GTSNPN, CDR2 SVGIG, per germline (reference sequence). This CDR3 is 13 amino acids long. V lost 7 bases, J lost 3 bases, and 8 bases stayed unmatched.

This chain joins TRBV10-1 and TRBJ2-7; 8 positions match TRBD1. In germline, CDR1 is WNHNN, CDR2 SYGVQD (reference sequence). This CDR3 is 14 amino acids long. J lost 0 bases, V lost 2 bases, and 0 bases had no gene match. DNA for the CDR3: TGCGCCAGCAGTGAGCAGGGGGCCTCCTACGAGCAGTACTTC. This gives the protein CASSEQGASYEQYF.

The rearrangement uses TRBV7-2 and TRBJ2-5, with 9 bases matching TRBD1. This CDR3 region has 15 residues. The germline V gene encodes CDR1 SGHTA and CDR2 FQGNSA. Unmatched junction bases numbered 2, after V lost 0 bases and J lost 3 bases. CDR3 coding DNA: TGTGCCAGCAGCTTAGCCGGGACAGGGAAAGAGACCCAGTACTTC. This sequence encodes CASSLAGTGKETQYF.

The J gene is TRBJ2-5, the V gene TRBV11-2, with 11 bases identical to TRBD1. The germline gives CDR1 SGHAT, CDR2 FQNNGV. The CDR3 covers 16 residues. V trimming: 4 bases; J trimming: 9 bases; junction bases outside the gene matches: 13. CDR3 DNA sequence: TGTGCCAGCAGCTCGTCCCGGGACAGGGGGAAAGCGGCCCAGTACTTC. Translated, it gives CASSSSRDRGKAAQYF.

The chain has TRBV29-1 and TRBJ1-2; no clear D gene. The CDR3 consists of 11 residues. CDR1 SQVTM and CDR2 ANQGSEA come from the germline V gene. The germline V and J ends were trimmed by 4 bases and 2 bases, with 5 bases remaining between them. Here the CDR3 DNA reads TGCAGCGTTGCGCAGAACTATGGCTACACCTTC. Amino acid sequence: CSVAQNYGYTF.

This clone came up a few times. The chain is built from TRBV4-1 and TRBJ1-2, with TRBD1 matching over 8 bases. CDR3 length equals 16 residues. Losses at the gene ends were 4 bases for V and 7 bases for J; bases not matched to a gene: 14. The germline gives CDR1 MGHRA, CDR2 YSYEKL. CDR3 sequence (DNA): TGCGCCAGCAGCCCTGAGACCTGGACAGGGTCGGTTGGCTACACCTTC. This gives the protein CASSPETWTGSVGYTF.